This T cell receptor beta chain was documented in a study of T cell responses to AZD1222 COVID-19 vaccine (TCRdb year 2021). Regarding the study in general: AZD1222 recipients given second doses at about 4 weeks or at about 12 weeks were pooled, since spike-specific TCR depth and breadth were not found to differ between the two schedules. A total of approximately 240 trial participants underwent TCR sequencing, of whom roughly 210 received two doses of AZD1222 and about 26 received two doses of the MenACWY control vaccine. Trial participants were enrolled into age subgroups of 18-55, 56-69 and 70-plus years, which contained around 150, 28 and 57 TCR-sequenced participants, respectively. Beyond this particular receptor, the publication reports: Participants were mostly white British, with more females than males. The authors suggested clonal diversity may have been underestimated. After two AZD1222 doses, spike-specific TCR breadth and depth were significantly higher than at day 0 and than in MenACWY recipients. Nearly half of unique spike-specific TCRs reportedly recognized epitopes outside regions mutated in the B.1.351 and B.1.1.7 variants. No day 14 peak-response samples were available, so repertoires were characterized only after the peak T cell response. Conclusions about previously exposed vaccinees were limited because only a handful of AZD1222 recipients were SARS-CoV-2 seropositive at baseline. The 56-69-year group was small, and its depth increase did not reach significance, likely because of low power. The whole spike protein was spanned by vaccine-associated CD4 TCRs, and dominant responses were seen in regions 160-218 and 743-854.

The sample's time point label, in plain terms: baseline before first vaccination. The vaccinee samples were drawn from two UK trials, COV001 and COV002, one of which was a single-blind randomized controlled phase 2/3 trial testing AZD1222 (ChAdOx1 nCoV-19) in healthy adults. For TCRbeta chain sequencing, PBMC samples were collected from trial participants at day 0 and at day 28 after the second dose. Note on this clone: The clone's antigen remains unknown. Base qualities are not at hand, and no much larger clone is one base apart.

The CDR3 regions of human TCRbeta chains were subjected to immunosequencing. The original methods were these. Repertoire TCRs were checked for matches against a reference library of SARS-CoV-2-specific TCRs that had been generated using the MIRA antigen-specificity platform. Breadth was defined as the fraction of unique TCRs that were SARS-CoV-2-associated, and depth was defined as the fraction of total T cells that were SARS-CoV-2-associated. Using the MIRA data, each spike-specific TCR was assigned both to the spike region to which the TCR was reactive and to a CD4 or CD8 class. Log10-transformed breadth and depth values were compared by one-way ANOVA with Sidak's multiple comparisons tests. The clones in this table, taken by TCRdb from immuneACCESS, are in-frame only. Not every clone is retained; where verified, under half of the shortfall comes from an unresolved V gene, and the cause of the rest is unknown. D and trimming were read from the DNA, whereas the V and J calls and clone size are those reported in that table. The sample data list about 120,000 clones, and about 87% of these were observed just once. Approximately 8.4% of the sample belongs to the ten largest clones.

Trimming removed 4 bases from V and 0 bases from J; the gene matches leave 3 bases unexplained. The CDR3 starts with the cysteine, ends with the phenylalanine, and has 15 residues. The only DNA kept is the CDR3, 45 bases in frame from the first base. The germline V gene provides CDR1 SGHVS and CDR2 FQNEAQ. The source of this sequence is an adult in good health. The sequenced sample was peripheral blood, obtained on day 0 of AZD1222 vaccination. The chain employs TRBV7-8 and TRBJ2-1; TRBD2 matches 7 bases in the middle. The DNA sequence is as follows: TGTGCCAGCAGCTCTAGCGGTCGCTCCTACAATGAGCAGTTCTTC. This translates into CASSSSGRSYNEQFF.